This passage covers 22 T cell receptor beta chains from one sample sequenced in a study of CD8+ T cells in alopecia areata. As the sequencing template, cDNA was produced by extracting RNA and reverse transcribing it. Method: immunoSEQ multiplex PCR; TCRdb's copy keeps in-frame clones and lacks some. Of fewer than 150,000 clones in the sample, roughly two fifths are singletons; the top ten hold 2.5% to 3.5%. What was sequenced was CD4+ T cells sorted from blood. The origin of the receptors is a human donor with alopecia areata.

This clone was picked up a small number of times. The chain couples TRBV4-3 to TRBJ1-6; D may be TRBD1 (6 bases). Germline CDR1 LGHNA, CDR2 YSLEER. Trimming stripped 0 bases from V and 0 bases from J, with 15 bases between. The CDR3 is 19 amino acids. CDR3 residues: CASSQEPHRAGSYNSPLHF. CDR3 DNA: TGCGCCAGCAGCCAAGAACCGCACAGGGCTGGCTCCTATAATTCACCCCTCCACTTT.

This rearrangement joins TRBV6-6 to TRBJ1-1; D is ambiguous. V was cut by 6 bases and J by 5 bases, with 7 bases left in between. This CDR3 spans 11 amino acids. Germline CDR1 and CDR2: MNHNY and SVGAGI (reference sequence). The chain's CDR3 is CASSHGTEAFF. In nucleotides, the CDR3 is TGTGCCAGCAGCCACGGGACTGAAGCTTTCTTT.

The chain employs TRBV4-2 and TRBJ1-2; D is unresolved. CDR1 and CDR2 from the germline V gene are LGHNA and YNFKEQ. CDR3 length: 15 residues. Trimming cost V 0 bases and J 1 base, with 9 bases left between them. Here the CDR3 DNA reads TGTGCCAGCAGCCAAGATCGGGGAGTTAACTATGGCTACACCTTC. It is translated as CASSQDRGVNYGYTF.

The chain employs TRBV20-1 and TRBJ2-7; D is ambiguous. The CDR3 is 11 amino acids. Per the germline V gene, CDR1 is DFQATT and CDR2 is SNEGSKA (reference sequence). V lost 1 base, J lost 3 bases, and 4 bases lay in between. This CDR3 is CSARVDYEQYF. Here the CDR3 DNA reads TGCAGTGCTAGAGTCGACTACGAGCAGTACTTC.

CDR3 in amino acids: CSVEEERGYEQYF. CDR3 in DNA: TGCAGCGTTGAAGAGGAGAGAGGCTACGAGCAGTACTTC. The chain employs TRBV29-1 and TRBJ2-7; D gene ambiguous. There are 13 residues in the CDR3. CDR1 and CDR2 (germline): SQVTM, ANQGSEA. V was pared by 0 bases and J by 3 bases, with 9 bases between.

CDR3 protein: CSARKVETQYF. The CDR3 DNA reads as TGCAGTGCTAGAAAAGTGGAGACCCAGTACTTC. This chain connects TRBV20-1 to TRBJ2-5; D gene ambiguous. The germline gives CDR1 DFQATT, CDR2 SNEGSKA (reference sequence). V lost 2 bases and J 5 bases, leaving 6 bases between the germline ends. CDR3 length: 11 residues.

As regards this clone: In the same sample, other DNA sequences code for this CDR3. This sequence joins TRBV7-9 and TRBJ1-6; D perhaps matches TRBD1 (5 bases). The CDR3 spans 14 residues. Germline V gene data show CDR1 as SEHNR and CDR2 as FQNEAQ (reference sequence). V gave up 5 bases and J gave up 7 bases, with 12 bases separating them. CDR3 residues: CASSPGRGNSPLHF. For the CDR3, the DNA is TGTGCCAGCAGCCCGGGACGGGGGAATTCACCCCTCCACTTT. Supplemented by reference TRBV7-9 and TRBJ1-6, the full variable domain reads DTGVSQNPRHKITKRGQNVTFRCDPISEHNRLYWYRQTLGQGPEFLTYFQNEAQLEKSRLLSDRFSAERPKGSFSTLEIQRTEQGDSAMYLCASSPGRGNSPLHFGNGTRLTVT.

This clone was counted only a few times. The rearrangement uses TRBV29-1 and TRBJ2-1, with a weak D call TRBD2 (5 bases). Germline values: CDR1 SQVTM, CDR2 ANQGSEA. The germline V and J ends were trimmed by 4 bases and 2 bases, with 9 bases remaining between them. The CDR3 is 13 residues long. The chain's CDR3 is CSVAGWAYNEQFF. The CDR3 bases are TGCAGCGTTGCGGGATGGGCCTACAATGAGCAGTTCTTC.

This clone turned up a few times. The chain links TRBV10-3 to TRBJ2-7; 13 nucleotides agree with TRBD2. Germline CDR1 reads ENHRY; CDR2 reads SYGVKD. Trimming took 10 bases from V and 5 from J; bases not matched to a gene: 5. The CDR3 extends over 13 amino acids. Here the CDR3 DNA reads TGTGCCAGCGGACTAGCGGGAGTCAACGAGCAGTACTTC. This sequence encodes CASGLAGVNEQYF.

The chain carries TRBV5-4 and TRBJ2-7; the D is unclear. Germline V gives CDR1 SGHNT, CDR2 YYREEE (reference sequence). The V and J ends lost 4 bases and 3 bases respectively, with 14 bases between them. CDR3 length: 14 amino acids. The CDR3 loop is CASSPTQPIYEQYF. CDR3 sequence (DNA): TGTGCCAGCAGCCCCACCCAGCCGATCTACGAGCAGTACTTC.

The rearrangement joins TRBV27 to TRBJ1-1; D unresolved. V was trimmed by 11 bases and J by 8 bases, leaving 6 bases between them. From germline, CDR1 is MNHEY and CDR2 SMNVEV (reference sequence). CDR3 size: 8 residues. The chain's CDR3 is CAPAEAFF. The DNA for the CDR3 is TGTGCCCCCGCCGAAGCTTTCTTT.

The chain combines TRBV2 with TRBJ2-3, with D hard to call. This CDR3 contains 14 residues. Looked up from germline, CDR1 is SNHLY and CDR2 is FYNNEI. Trimming removed 2 bases from V and 1 base from J, with 7 bases in between. In DNA, the CDR3 is TGTGCCAGCAGTGAAATACTACGCACAGATACGCAGTATTTT. Its protein product is CASSEILRTDTQYF.

This clone was observed a handful of times. The sample holds other DNA sequences that translate to the same CDR3. The chain uses TRBV29-1 and TRBJ1-2; D not certain. This CDR3 is built from 12 residues. The V end lost 4 bases, the J end lost 0 bases, and 6 bases lay between the germline ends. Germline CDR1 is SQVTM and CDR2 is ANQGSEA. The CDR3 spells CSVAGSNYGYTF. In DNA, the CDR3 is TGCAGCGTTGCCGGGTCTAACTATGGCTACACCTTC.

The chain joins TRBV7-2 to TRBJ2-3; TRBD1 matches at 7 bases. With V trimmed by 3 bases and J by 0 bases, 3 bases remained unmatched. The CDR3 covers 15 residues. Germline CDR1 SGHTA, CDR2 FQGNSA. CDR3 bases: TGTGCCAGCAGCTTTGACAGGGTTAGCACAGATACGCAGTATTTT. Translating gives CASSFDRVSTDTQYF.

This chain connects TRBV7-9 to TRBJ2-1; no clear D. This CDR3 region has 15 residues. Trimming pared 2 bases from V and 8 bases from J, leaving 16 bases between. Germline assignment: CDR1 SEHNR and CDR2 FQNEAQ (reference sequence). CDR3 nucleotides: TGTGCCAGCAGCTTAATGGCCCCACCTGCCCATGAGCAGTTCTTC. Protein sequence: CASSLMAPPAHEQFF.

J is TRBJ1-1 and V is TRBV15; D unresolved. The V gene's germline CDR1 is LNHNV and CDR2 YYDKDF (reference sequence). V was cut by 0 bases and J by 2 bases, with 10 bases left in between. CDR3 size: 15 residues. CDR3 bases: TGTGCCACCAGCAGAGATCCAGGATTAAACACTGAAGCTTTCTTT. This codes for CATSRDPGLNTEAFF.

This clone was seen a few times. The chain is built from TRBV28 and TRBJ1-2, with a weak D call TRBD1 (6 bases). CDR1 and CDR2 (germline): MDHEN, SYDVKM. V was pared by 6 bases and J by 2 bases, with 22 bases between. The CDR3 runs to 17 residues. CDR3 in amino acids: CASRFGQLRLTNYGYTF. CDR3 DNA: TGTGCCAGCAGGTTTGGACAGCTCCGTCTCACAAACTATGGCTACACCTTC.

The rearrangement uses TRBV5-1 and TRBJ2-5, with D maybe TRBD2 (5 bases). V shed 2 bases and J shed 3 bases, with 11 bases lying between them. The CDR3 spans 14 residues. The V gene's germline CDR1 is SGHRS and CDR2 YFSETQ. As DNA, the CDR3 is TGCGCCAGCAGCTTTGGGTCGGGGAAAGAGACCCAGTACTTC. It encodes CASSFGSGKETQYF.

The sample holds a few counts of this clone. The chain joins TRBV29-1 to TRBJ2-2; the D gene is possibly TRBD2 (6 bases). Germline CDR1 is SQVTM and CDR2 is ANQGSEA. The V and J ends lost 4 bases and 6 bases respectively, with 15 bases between them. The CDR3 runs 14 residues. The CDR3 DNA is TGCAGCGTTGGTCTGCTAGCGAGACCCGGGGAGCTGTTTTTT. As protein: CSVGLLARPGELFF.

This clone was observed a handful of times. The J gene is TRBJ2-5, the V gene TRBV4-3; 10 nucleotides align to TRBD2. The CDR3 spans 16 residues. After removal of 0 bases from V and 5 bases from J, the junction contained 6 bases not matched to a gene. Germline CDR1 is LGHNA and CDR2 is YSLEER. The CDR3 DNA reads TGCGCCAGCAGCCAAGATCAAGATAGCGGGAGGGAGACCCAGTACTTC. This sequence encodes CASSQDQDSGRETQYF.

The rearrangement links TRBV2 to TRBJ2-3; tentative D call: TRBD2 (5 bases). Trimming pared 2 bases from V and 0 bases from J, leaving 9 bases between. Germline assignment: CDR1 SNHLY and CDR2 FYNNEI. CDR3 length: 15 amino acids. The CDR3 DNA is TGTGCCAGCAGTGAAACTAGTGCTAGCACAGATACGCAGTATTTT. This codes for CASSETSASTDTQYF.

This clone has a handful of counts. The rearrangement joins TRBV7-2 to TRBJ1-1; D might be TRBD1 (5 bases). The CDR3 spans 12 residues. V lost 11 bases and J lost 2, with 12 bases in between. Per the germline V gene, CDR1 is SGHTA and CDR2 is FQGNSA. DNA for the CDR3: TGTGCCCTGGGACGGAGTAACACTGAAGCTTTCTTT. As protein: CALGRSNTEAFF.